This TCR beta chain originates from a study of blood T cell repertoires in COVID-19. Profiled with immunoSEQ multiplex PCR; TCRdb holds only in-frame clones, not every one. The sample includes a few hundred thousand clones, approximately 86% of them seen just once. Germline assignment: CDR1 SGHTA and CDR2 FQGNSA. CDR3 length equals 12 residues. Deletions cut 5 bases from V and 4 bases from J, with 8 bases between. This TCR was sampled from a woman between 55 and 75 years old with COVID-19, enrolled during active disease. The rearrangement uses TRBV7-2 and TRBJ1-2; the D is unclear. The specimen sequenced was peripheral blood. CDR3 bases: TGTGCCAGCAGCGTATCTTTCTATGGCTACACCTTC. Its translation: CASSVSFYGYTF.